In this sample, the clone carrying this T cell receptor (beta chain) turned up a few times. The CDR3 runs to 15 residues. The germline V and J ends were trimmed by 0 bases and 5 bases, with 13 bases remaining between them. Germline CDR1 is ENHRY and CDR2 is SYGVKD. From the 5' RACE reads, TCRdb called clonotypes with MiXCR, one entry per CDR3 protein. The sample consists of around 57,000 distinct CDR3 sequences, 25% to 35% of them appearing once. The clonotype originates from a female donor with breast cancer. J is TRBJ2-5 and V is TRBV10-3; D not resolved. Sequencing was carried out using tumor-infiltrating memory CD4+ T cells sorted from the breast tumor. Documented subset: memory CD4+ T cells, CD4+CD45RO+CD25-. As DNA, the CDR3 is TGTGCCATCAGTGAGTCGTCCACAACCTGGGAGACCCAGTACTTC. As protein: CAISESSTTWETQYF.